The 6 T cell receptor beta chains below were found in one sample sequenced in a study of shared clonotypes between healthy human individuals. The repertoire was sequenced with immunoSEQ multiplex PCR; TCRdb's copy has only in-frame clones and lacks some. The repertoire holds approximately 980,000 clones, with roughly 72% as singletons. The source material was memory CD4+ T cells sorted from blood. Subset reported: CD45RA-negative fraction. Source of these receptors: a man between 18 and 29 years old in good health.

In this sample, this clone turned up a few times. The chain has TRBV28 and TRBJ1-5, with D tentatively TRBD1 (5 bases). The CDR3 contains 16 residues. The germline V gene has CDR1 MDHEN and CDR2 SYDVKM. Trimming pared 1 base from V and 5 bases from J, leaving 15 bases between. CDR3 sequence: CASSLLEVRGYQPQHF. The DNA for the CDR3 is TGTGCCAGCAGTTTATTGGAGGTTAGGGGATATCAGCCCCAGCATTTT.

On this clone itself: A far larger clone differs by one base, so this is likely a read error. The chain combines TRBV7-9 with TRBJ1-1, with D unclear. V was clipped by 2 bases and J by 1 base, with 5 bases between them. Looked up from germline, CDR1 is SEHNR and CDR2 is FQNEAQ (reference sequence). The CDR3 extends over 13 amino acids. CDR3 loop: CASSLTANTEAFF. CDR3 coding DNA: TGTGCCAGCAGCTTAACAGCGAACACTGAAGCTTTCTTT. The entire variable domain, with the rest obtained from reference TRBV7-9 and TRBJ1-1, is as follows: DTGVSQNPRHKITKRGQNVTFRCDPISEHNRLYWYRQTLGQGPEFLTYFQNEAQLEKSRLLSDRFSAERPKGSFSTLEIQRTEQGDSAMYLCASSLTANTEAFFGQGTRLTVV.

This clone has just a few counts. The V gene is TRBV6-1, the J gene TRBJ1-5; weak D call: TRBD1 (5 bases). The CDR3 length is 16 residues. Trimming removed 3 bases from V and 6 bases from J, with 18 bases in between. Germline V gene data show CDR1 as MNHNS and CDR2 as SASEGT. The CDR3 sequence: CASSEQGTGRGQPQHF. The CDR3 DNA reads as TGTGCCAGCAGTGAGCAAGGCACAGGAAGGGGTCAGCCCCAGCATTTT.

The rearrangement joins TRBV18 to TRBJ1-6, with no clear D. The CDR3 length is 13 residues. Germline V gene lookup returns CDR1 KGHSH and CDR2 LQKENI. Between the trimmed V and J ends, which lost 4 bases and 9 bases, there was a span of 10 bases. CDR3 amino acids: CASSRELGSPLHF. CDR3 DNA: TGTGCCAGCTCACGGGAGCTCGGTTCACCCCTCCACTTT.

This chain connects TRBV6-4 to TRBJ2-1, with unresolved D. The V end was cut by 4 bases, the J end by 5 bases, with 12 bases between. This CDR3 spans 14 amino acids. Looked up from germline, CDR1 is MRHNA and CDR2 is SNTAGT. In nucleotides, the CDR3 is TGTGCCAGCAGTGCGTGGTTTGGGGACAATGAGCAGTTCTTC. Translating gives CASSAWFGDNEQFF.

This clone was detected ten times or more. The chain recombines TRBV18 with TRBJ1-1, with 7 bases aligning to TRBD1. Looked up from germline, CDR1 is KGHSH and CDR2 is LQKENI. After removal of 4 bases from V and 1 base from J, the junction contained 3 bases not matched to a gene. The CDR3 loop spans 14 amino acids. The CDR3 region is CASSLRQGNTEAFF. CDR3 nucleotides: TGTGCCAGCTCACTCCGACAGGGGAACACTGAAGCTTTCTTT.